Listed here are 9 T cell receptor beta chains from one sample, sequenced in a study of blood T cell repertoires in COVID-19. The repertoire was sequenced with immunoSEQ multiplex PCR; TCRdb's copy has only in-frame clones and lacks some. There are approximately 210,000 clones in the sample; roughly 79% occur only once, and around 9% lies in the top ten. The source material was PBMCs or T cells enriched from blood (not recorded which). The receptors derive from a woman in her 50s with acute COVID-19.

The gene calls are TRBV5-4 and TRBJ1-3, with no clear D. The CDR3 is made up of 14 amino acids. Germline loops: CDR1 SGHNT, CDR2 YYREEE (reference sequence). The V gene lost 6 bases and the J gene lost 0 bases, with 10 bases spanning the gap. CDR3 in DNA: TGTGCCAGCAAGCACTCCATCTCTGGAAACACCATATATTTT. This translates into CASKHSISGNTIYF.

The chain is built from TRBV7-2 and TRBJ1-2; tentative D call: TRBD1 (5 bases). This CDR3 is 13 amino acids long. V was pared by 1 base and J by 8 bases, with 11 bases between. CDR1 and CDR2 from the germline V gene are SGHTA and FQGNSA. CDR3 protein: CASSLDQGWGYTF. Here the CDR3 DNA reads TGTGCCAGCAGCTTAGACCAGGGCTGGGGCTACACCTTC.

The CDR3 nucleotides are TGCGCCAGCAGCCTCCCCCCGCTGAGCGGGGGGGCAAATGAGCAGTTCTTC. Encoded protein: CASSLPPLSGGANEQFF. The V and J genes are TRBV5-1 and TRBJ2-1; 10 bases agree with TRBD2. Germline assignment: CDR1 SGHRS and CDR2 YFSETQ. J was trimmed by 7 bases and V by 4 bases; bases with no gene match: 14. The CDR3 loop spans 17 amino acids.

The rearrangement uses TRBV5-6 and TRBJ1-4; 7 nucleotides line up with TRBD1. After removal of 2 bases from V and 3 bases from J, the junction contained 7 bases not matched to a gene. CDR1 and CDR2 from the germline V gene are SGHDT and YYEEEE. This CDR3 is built from 16 residues. CDR3 bases: TGTGCCAGCAGCTTCATCACAGGGGCAGCTAATGAAAAACTGTTTTTT. Translated: CASSFITGAANEKLFF.

This clone was detected once. The chain joins TRBV7-2 to TRBJ1-6; perhaps TRBD1 as D (5 bases). The CDR3 loop spans 13 amino acids. Germline CDR1 is SGHTA and CDR2 is FQGNSA. V shed 6 bases and J shed 10 bases, with 13 bases lying between them. CDR3 bases: TGTGCCAGCAGTCAGGGAATCCGCTCACCCCTCCACTTT. As protein: CASSQGIRSPLHF.

The chain recombines TRBV11-2 with TRBJ2-1; 13 bases fit TRBD2. This CDR3 contains 17 residues. In germline, CDR1 is SGHAT, CDR2 FQNNGV. V gave up 1 base and J gave up 7 bases; unmatched junction bases: 7. The CDR3 DNA reads as TGTGCCAGCAGCTTAGCTTTGGGGACTAGCGGGAAAAATGAGCAGTTCTTC. This codes for CASSLALGTSGKNEQFF.

V and J are TRBV4-3 and TRBJ1-1, with D maybe TRBD1 (5 bases). The CDR3 is made up of 13 amino acids. V dropped 5 bases and J dropped 4 bases, with 11 bases sitting between them. Germline CDR1 and CDR2: LGHNA and YSLEER. CDR3 bases: TGCGCCAGCAGCGCCCTAGGGGTCACTGAAGCTTTCTTT. Residues: CASSALGVTEAFF.

The rearrangement uses TRBV7-9 and TRBJ2-1, with 9 bases identical to TRBD1. From germline, CDR1 is SEHNR and CDR2 FQNEAQ (reference sequence). Trimming cost V 5 bases and J 5 bases; bases outside gene matches: 7. The CDR3 contains 15 residues. In DNA form, the CDR3 reads TGTGCCAGCAGCAAAACAGGGGGCTTGAACAATGAGCAGTTCTTC. Residues: CASSKTGGLNNEQFF.

This clone was detected only once. The CDR3 loop reads CASSLGTSGNNEQFF. As DNA, the CDR3 is TGTGCCAGCAGCTTGGGAACTAGCGGGAACAATGAGCAGTTCTTC. The chain uses TRBV7-2 and TRBJ2-1; 10 bases are a match to TRBD2. Germline V gene data show CDR1 as SGHTA and CDR2 as FQGNSA. This CDR3 contains 15 residues. Trimming at V came to 3 bases and at J to 5 bases, leaving 4 bases not matched to a gene. Full variable domain (remainder filled in from reference TRBV7-2 and TRBJ2-1): GAGVSQSPSNKVTEKGKDVELRCDPISGHTALYWYRQSLGQGLEFLIYFQGNSAPDKSGLPSDRFSAERTGGSVSTLTIQRTQQEDSAVYLCASSLGTSGNNEQFFGPGTRLTVL.